The 20 T cell receptor beta chains below were found in one sample sequenced in a study of cytomegalovirus exposure and HLA in healthy donors. Amplification used 60 Vbeta primers and 13 Jbeta primers. Clones were read by immunoSEQ multiplex PCR, and TCRdb kept only the in-frame ones, dropping some. The sample lists approximately 280,000 clones; more than 80% were seen once. Input material: PBMCs. The receptors come from a man aged 35 to 55 in good health and CMV-seropositive.

This clone was counted a few times. Other DNA sequences in the same sample also yield this CDR3. This chain joins TRBV5-1 and TRBJ2-5; unclear D gene. The V and J ends lost 1 base and 5 bases respectively, with 6 bases between them. The CDR3 runs to 12 residues. The germline V gene has CDR1 SGHRS and CDR2 YFSETQ. CDR3 nucleotides: TGCGCCAGCAGCTTGAGAGGTGAGACCCAGTACTTC. Translating gives CASSLRGETQYF.

The chain carries TRBV5-1 and TRBJ2-4, with 10 bases aligning to TRBD2. This CDR3 region has 16 residues. Germline trimming cut 1 base from V and 3 bases from J; bases unmatched to any gene: 4. CDR1 and CDR2 from the germline V gene are SGHRS and YFSETQ. In DNA, the CDR3 is TGCGCCAGCAGCTTGACTAGCGGGATGTTCAAAAACATTCAGTACTTC. It is translated as CASSLTSGMFKNIQYF. Using reference TRBV5-1 and TRBJ2-4 for the parts outside the CDR3, the full variable domain is KAGVTQTPRYLIKTRGQQVTLSCSPISGHRSVSWYQQTPGQGLQFLFEYFSETQRNKGNFPGRFSGRQFSNSRSEMNVSTLELGDSALYLCASSLTSGMFKNIQYFGAGTRLSVL.

This chain joins TRBV19 and TRBJ2-5; the D gene is possibly TRBD2 (6 bases). V gave up 3 bases and J gave up 4 bases, with 9 bases separating them. This CDR3 has 13 residues. Looked up from germline, CDR1 is LNHDA and CDR2 is SQIVND (reference sequence). The CDR3 DNA is TGTGCCAGTAGTATCAACGGGGGAGAGACCCAGTACTTC. Its translation: CASSINGGETQYF.

This clone was recorded once. This chain uses TRBV28 with TRBJ1-5; D call uncertain. This CDR3 comprises 15 residues. The ends were cut back, 2 bases at V and 2 bases at J, with 10 bases in the middle. Germline V lookup: CDR1 MDHEN, CDR2 SYDVKM. CDR3: CASSLKGEGNQPQHF. The CDR3 DNA sequence: TGTGCCAGCAGTTTAAAAGGAGAGGGCAATCAGCCCCAGCATTTT.

The chain employs TRBV4-3 and TRBJ2-1; TRBD2 agrees at 11 bases. Germline V gene lookup returns CDR1 LGHNA and CDR2 YSLEER. Germline trimming cut 1 base from V and 9 bases from J; bases unmatched to any gene: 5. The CDR3 is 15 residues long. Here the CDR3 reads CASSQVALAGVEQFF. DNA of the CDR3: TGCGCCAGCAGCCAAGTAGCACTAGCGGGAGTTGAGCAGTTCTTC.

A word on this clone: This sample includes further DNA sequences coding for the same CDR3. The chain combines TRBV15 with TRBJ2-7; TRBD2 aligns across 12 bases. The CDR3 contains 18 residues. CDR1 and CDR2 from the germline V gene are LNHNV and YYDKDF (reference sequence). Trimming removed 1 base from V and 3 bases from J; junction bases left unmatched: 10. The CDR3 sequence is CATSRGRLAGGPHYEQYF. The CDR3 DNA sequence: TGTGCCACCAGCAGAGGTCGGCTAGCGGGAGGGCCTCACTACGAGCAGTACTTC.

V and J are TRBV5-1 and TRBJ2-5, with 9 bases fitting TRBD1. The J call could be wrong; TRBJ2-7 is a better fit for the DNA end. Germline V lookup: CDR1 SGHRS, CDR2 YFSETQ. CDR3 size: 15 residues. CDR3 sequence reads: CASSWTGESYYEQYF. As DNA, the CDR3 is TGCGCCAGCAGCTGGACAGGGGAATCTTACTACGAGCAGTACTTC.

V gene TRBV29-1 combines with J gene TRBJ2-7, with D possibly TRBD2 on 5 matching bases. The CDR3 runs to 12 residues. CDR1 and CDR2 from the germline V gene are SQVTM and ANQGSEA. With 4 bases removed from V and 3 bases from J, the gap between germline ends came to 10 bases. The CDR3 is CSVGARGYEQYF. The CDR3 coding sequence is TGCAGCGTTGGGGCCCGGGGCTACGAGCAGTACTTC.

The rearrangement uses TRBV5-1 and TRBJ2-3; 8 nucleotides line up with TRBD2. This CDR3 is 15 amino acids long. J gave up 0 bases and V 4 bases, and 4 bases lay outside the gene matches. Germline V gene data show CDR1 as SGHRS and CDR2 as YFSETQ. The CDR3 sequence: CASSGSGTSTDTQYF. The DNA of the CDR3 is TGCGCCAGCAGCGGTAGCGGGACTAGCACAGATACGCAGTATTTT.

The chain uses TRBV29-1 and TRBJ1-1; D uncertain. CDR3 length equals 11 residues. V dropped 6 bases and J dropped 3 bases, with 8 bases sitting between them. The germline gives CDR1 SQVTM, CDR2 ANQGSEA. In nucleotides, the CDR3 is TGCAGCGTGCCTGGCCACACTGAAGCTTTCTTT. It is translated as CSVPGHTEAFF.

The CDR3 region is CASSLTGGRVHEQFF. In nucleotides, the CDR3 is TGTGCCAGCAGCTTGACCGGAGGGAGGGTCCATGAGCAGTTCTTC. The chain joins TRBV11-2 to TRBJ2-1, with 7 bases aligning to TRBD2. The germline V gene encodes CDR1 SGHAT and CDR2 FQNNGV. V trimming: 3 bases; J trimming: 8 bases; junction bases outside the gene matches: 10. CDR3 length: 15 amino acids.

The V and J genes are TRBV6-6 and TRBJ2-5, with 11 positions matching TRBD1. CDR3 length: 15 residues. Per germline, CDR1 MNHNY and CDR2 SVGAGI (reference sequence). V lost 0 bases and J lost 5; bases outside the gene matches: 2. The CDR3 loop is CASSYSGQGAETQYF. The CDR3 DNA reads as TGTGCCAGCAGTTACTCCGGACAGGGGGCGGAGACCCAGTACTTC.

Many counts were recorded for this clone. The chain joins TRBV7-3 to TRBJ2-1; 9 bases align to TRBD2. The trim removed 3 bases at V and 9 bases at J, leaving 9 bases unmatched. This CDR3 comprises 15 residues. The germline V gene has CDR1 SGHTA and CDR2 FQGTGA. CDR3 nucleotide sequence: TGTGCCAGCAGCTTCGAGGTAGCGGGAGCGGGTGAGCAGTTCTTC. As protein: CASSFEVAGAGEQFF.

The J gene is TRBJ1-1, the V gene TRBV11-2; 7 nucleotides align to TRBD1. With V trimmed by 0 bases and J by 0 bases, 16 bases remained unmatched. The CDR3 length is 20 residues. The germline CDR1 and CDR2 sequences are SGHAT and FQNNGV. For the CDR3, the DNA is TGTGCCAGCAGCTTAGAAGGGCGAGGGGGCGCCGGAAGGATGAACACTGAAGCTTTCTTT. It specifies CASSLEGRGGAGRMNTEAFF.

The CDR3 is CASSRSGTPVGNEQFF. The DNA of the CDR3 is TGTGCCAGCAGTCGCTCCGGGACTCCGGTCGGGAATGAGCAGTTCTTC. The J gene is TRBJ2-1, the V gene TRBV6-6, with D possibly being TRBD2 (6 bases). The CDR3 contains 16 residues. The V gene lost 5 bases and the J gene lost 7 bases, with 21 bases spanning the gap. CDR1 MNHNY and CDR2 SVGAGI come from the germline V gene (reference sequence).

This clone was detected only once. The CDR3 DNA sequence: TGTGCCAGCAGCGTATCCGGGAGGGAGGAGACCCAGTACTTC. Encoded protein: CASSVSGREETQYF. The chain links TRBV9 to TRBJ2-5; TRBD2 aligns across 8 bases. CDR1 and CDR2 (germline): SGDLS, YYNGEE. V was pared by 1 base and J by 5 bases, with 4 bases of the junction left unmatched. This CDR3 has 14 amino acids.

The chain recombines TRBV5-1 with TRBJ2-1; 7 positions match TRBD1. Per germline, CDR1 SGHRS and CDR2 YFSETQ. This CDR3 is 14 amino acids long. With V trimmed by 2 bases and J by 5 bases, 4 bases remained unmatched. DNA of the CDR3: TGCGCCAGCAGCTTTGGAACAGGGGACAATGAGCAGTTCTTC. Protein: CASSFGTGDNEQFF.

The V call is TRBV2, the J call TRBJ2-1; perhaps TRBD2 as D (5 bases). Germline CDR1 and CDR2: SNHLY and FYNNEI. V was pared by 9 bases and J by 0 bases, with 15 bases between. The CDR3 has 15 residues. The CDR3 DNA follows: TGTGCCAGAAGTCGGAGGACCCGCTCCTACAATGAGCAGTTCTTC. Protein sequence: CARSRRTRSYNEQFF.

As regards this clone: Other DNA sequences in this specimen translate into the identical CDR3. The CDR3 DNA sequence: TGTGCCAGCAGCCCGAGCACCACAGATACGCAGTATTTT. Residues: CASSPSTTDTQYF. The gene calls are TRBV7-3 and TRBJ2-3, with D unresolved. Trimming stripped 5 bases from V and 2 bases from J, with 8 bases between. Germline V gene data show CDR1 as SGHTA and CDR2 as FQGTGA. CDR3 length: 13 amino acids.

This chain links TRBV7-9 with TRBJ2-2, with 7 bases lining up with TRBD1. Germline V lookup: CDR1 SEHNR, CDR2 FQNEAQ (reference sequence). The CDR3 extends over 16 amino acids. V lost 6 bases to trimming and J lost 0 bases; unmatched junction nucleotides: 7. The CDR3 here is CASSSQGTANTGELFF. CDR3 coding DNA: TGTGCCAGCAGTTCACAAGGGACAGCGAACACCGGGGAGCTGTTTTTT.